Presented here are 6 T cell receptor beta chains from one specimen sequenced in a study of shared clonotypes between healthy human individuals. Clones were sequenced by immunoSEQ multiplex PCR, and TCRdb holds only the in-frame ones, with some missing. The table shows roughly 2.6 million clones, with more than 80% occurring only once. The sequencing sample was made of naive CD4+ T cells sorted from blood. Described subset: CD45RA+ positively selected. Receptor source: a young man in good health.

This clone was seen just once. The CDR3 loop reads CASSLVVGQNTEAFF. Here the CDR3 DNA reads TGTGCCAGCAGCTTAGTAGTCGGACAGAACACTGAAGCTTTCTTT. V usage is TRBV7-2 and J usage is TRBJ1-1, with a tentative D call TRBD1 (5 bases). V shed 1 base and J shed 1 base, with 10 bases lying between them. This CDR3 comprises 15 residues. Germline V CDR1 and CDR2: SGHTA, FQGNSA.

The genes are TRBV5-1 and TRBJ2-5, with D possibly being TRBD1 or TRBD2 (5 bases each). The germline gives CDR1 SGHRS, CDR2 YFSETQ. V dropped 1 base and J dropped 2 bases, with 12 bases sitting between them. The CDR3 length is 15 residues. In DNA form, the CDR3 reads TGCGCCAGCAGCTTGTCCGGGACGTCACAAGAGACCCAGTACTTC. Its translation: CASSLSGTSQETQYF.

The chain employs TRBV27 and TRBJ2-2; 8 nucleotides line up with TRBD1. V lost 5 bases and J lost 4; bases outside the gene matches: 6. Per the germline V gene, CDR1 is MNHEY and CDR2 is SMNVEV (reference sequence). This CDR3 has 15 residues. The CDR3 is CASSTRDRLTGELFF. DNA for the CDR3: TGTGCCAGCAGTACTCGGGACAGGCTCACCGGGGAGCTGTTTTTT.

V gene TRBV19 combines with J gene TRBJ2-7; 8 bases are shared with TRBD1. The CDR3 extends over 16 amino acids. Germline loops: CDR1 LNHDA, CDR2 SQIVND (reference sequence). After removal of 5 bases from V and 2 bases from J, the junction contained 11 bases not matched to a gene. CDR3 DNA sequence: TGTGCCAGTAGTCCCGTTACCGGGACAGGAGCCTACGAGCAGTACTTC. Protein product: CASSPVTGTGAYEQYF. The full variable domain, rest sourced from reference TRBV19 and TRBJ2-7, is DGGITQSPKYLFRKEGQNVTLSCEQNLNHDAMYWYRQDPGQGLRLIYYSQIVNDFQKGDIAEGYSVSREKKESFPLTVTSAQKNPTAFYLCASSPVTGTGAYEQYFGPGTRLTVT.

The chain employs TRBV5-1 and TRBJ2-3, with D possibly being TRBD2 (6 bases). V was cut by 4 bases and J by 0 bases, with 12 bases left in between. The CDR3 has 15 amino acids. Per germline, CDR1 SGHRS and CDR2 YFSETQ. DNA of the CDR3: TGCGCCAGCAGCCCCGGGGAGGTTAGCACAGATACGCAGTATTTT. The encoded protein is CASSPGEVSTDTQYF. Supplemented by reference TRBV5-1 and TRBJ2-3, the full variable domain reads KAGVTQTPRYLIKTRGQQVTLSCSPISGHRSVSWYQQTPGQGLQFLFEYFSETQRNKGNFPGRFSGRQFSNSRSEMNVSTLELGDSALYLCASSPGEVSTDTQYFGPGTRLTVL.

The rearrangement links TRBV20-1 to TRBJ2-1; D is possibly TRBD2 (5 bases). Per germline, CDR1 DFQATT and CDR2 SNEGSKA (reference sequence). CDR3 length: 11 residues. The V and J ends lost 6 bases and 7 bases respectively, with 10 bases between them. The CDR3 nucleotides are TGCAGTGCCGCCGGGGTAAATGAGCAGTTCTTC. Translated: CSAAGVNEQFF.